This T cell receptor (beta chain) was retrieved from a study of blood T cells in healthy people across ages. Broader study findings: When one million T cells were used, diversity estimates were thought to be underestimates.

Germline lookup yields CDR1 SGHRS and CDR2 YFSETQ. V gave up 3 bases and J gave up 6 bases; unmatched junction bases: 6. There are 16 residues in the CDR3. This clonotype was seen only a few times. Its antigen remains unknown. Caucasian individuals from Russia who were healthy and aged 6 to 90 acted as donors. A sample-barcoded 5' primer and a J-beta primer mix were used in a second PCR of roughly 7 to 12 cycles. Via MiXCR, TCRdb re-called the 5' RACE reads, giving one row per CDR3 protein. There are 750,000 to 950,000 distinct CDR3 sequences in the sample; 25% to 30% occur only once, and about 10% lies in the top ten. This sample also appeared in a second study, on T cells of mothers and their children.

The V call is TRBV5-1, the J call TRBJ2-1, with TRBD2 identical over 13 bases. The TCR sequence derives from a woman aged 40 to 50 in good health. Sequenced sample: blood. The DNA for the CDR3 is TGCGCCAGCAGCTCGATACTAGCGGGGGGGCTCAATGAGCAGTTCTTC. This translates into CASSSILAGGLNEQFF.